This TCR beta chain was observed in a study of CD8 T cells in Susac syndrome (dated by TCRdb to the late 2010s). With regard to the full study: Among the sequenced Susac syndrome patients, over five had clinically active disease and about eight were in clinical remission. Susac syndrome patients were therapy-naive, on corticosteroids (some also receiving IVIg), or on IVIg alone at blood withdrawal. The study used repertoire sequencing to test whether antigen drove CD8+ T cell activation and differentiation in Susac syndrome. The clonality of the CD8+ T cell repertoire was compared across some eleven healthy donors, 14 Susac syndrome patients and about 15 multiple sclerosis patients.

Broad study findings and their caveats: Susac syndrome CD8+ repertoires showed clonal expansion, highest in CD8+ TEMRA cells and greater in clinically active than remitting patients. The number of individuals in the TCR sequencing and HLA analysis was recognized as being relatively small. More than 15 Susac-specific public clones were identified in the total CD8+ repertoire, and four to six Susac-specific public clones were identified in the CD8+ TEMRA repertoire.

CDR1 SQVTM and CDR2 ANQGSEA were looked up in the germline V gene. Trimming removed 1 base from V and 8 bases from J; the gene matches leave 4 bases unexplained. Inclusive of the bounding cysteine and phenylalanine, the CDR3 is 13 residues long. Only the CDR3 region is kept as DNA, spanning 39 bases read in frame from base 1. RNA was extracted using the RNeasy kit, and about 0.5 to 1 ug of the RNA was reverse transcribed with random hexamers. TCR beta CDR3 regions were amplified with the immunoSEQ multiplex PCR assay covering 54 Vbeta and 13 Jbeta segments. Bias from PCR amplification was corrected by using a synthetic template baseline for primer optimization and for computational correction. The paper's data handling went like this. Reads were annotated to V, D and J genes per IMGT and analyzed with immunoSEQ Analyzer, keeping only productive sequences. Clonality was calculated as one minus the Shannon entropy normalized by log2 of the number of productive unique sequences. For each patient and control, public and private clones were evaluated within the 100 most prevalent clones. A clone was defined as Susac-specific if it was absent from the healthy and MS cohorts, from some 980 published viral clones and from other ImmuneACCESS disease sequences. TCRdb passed the public sequencing reads through fastp at Q25 and MiXCR, retaining productive beta sequences. Rows merge per CDR3 protein into single entries with the most common DNA and genes. The V and J calls were determined by TCRdb, not by the authors. The table for this sample lists about 100,000 distinct CDR3 sequences; approximately 95% of them were counted only once. 0.25% to 0.35% of the sample rests with the top ten.

High-throughput TCR beta sequencing profiled peripheral blood CD8+ and CD4+ T cells from healthy donors, Susac syndrome patients and multiple sclerosis patients. The Susac syndrome patients fulfilled recently defined diagnostic criteria for either definite or probable disease. Bulk CD8+ and CD4+ T cells were purified by magnetic negative isolation, while CD8+ TEMRA cells were enriched using FACS. Blood was drawn into EDTA tubes, processed within 24 hours, and PBMCs were isolated by density gradient centrifugation. PBMCs intended for TCR sequencing were frozen in liquid nitrogen and were later thawed in a 37 degrees C water bath. The sorted or isolated CD4+, CD8+ and CD8+ TEMRA cells reached a purity of at least 90%. Comment on this clonotype: It has no known antigen specificity. Base qualities are not at hand, and no much larger clone is one base apart.

The chain is assembled from TRBV29-1 and TRBJ2-3; a stretch of 9 junction bases matches TRBD2. Sequencing was performed on CD8+ T cells from PBMCs. The origin of this receptor is a human donor with Susac syndrome. The CDR3 has the sequence CSVEVASGTTQYF. The sequenced DNA: TGCAGCGTTGAAGTCGCTAGCGGGACTACGCAGTATTTT.